The source of this T cell receptor (beta chain) is a study of cytotoxic CD8 clonotypes in ibrutinib-treated CLL. Study as a whole: Enrolment comprised under twelve relapsed/refractory and roughly 15 treatment-naive patients; 17 to 18 were IGHV unmutated. The study's findings and limits: Sustained-remission patients were sampled at one set of times and progressing patients at different ones. Researchers report that baseline clonality outpaced age-matched healthy donors and tracked circulating CD8+ T-cell counts.

V shed 0 bases and J shed 5 bases, with 7 bases lying between them. CDR1 and CDR2 from the germline V gene are SGHTS and YDEGEE. The CDR3 spans 13 residues. A 1 in 200,000 to 1 in 1 million T cell depth was the sequencing target. Libraries were prepared by immunoSEQ multiplex PCR; TCRdb keeps only in-frame clonotypes and omits some of them. The profile covers around 40,000 clones, with approximately 70% appearing a single time and around 9.1% taken by the ten largest. On this clone itself: Antigen specificity is unknown.

The TCR comes from a human donor with chronic lymphocytic leukemia. V is TRBV5-8 and J is TRBJ2-3; D is undetermined. This specimen consisted of PBMCs, obtained at disease progression, from a patient treated with ibrutinib. CDR3 DNA: TGTGCCAGCAGCTTGGCGGTAGGAGATACGCAGTATTTT. It codes for CASSLAVGDTQYF.